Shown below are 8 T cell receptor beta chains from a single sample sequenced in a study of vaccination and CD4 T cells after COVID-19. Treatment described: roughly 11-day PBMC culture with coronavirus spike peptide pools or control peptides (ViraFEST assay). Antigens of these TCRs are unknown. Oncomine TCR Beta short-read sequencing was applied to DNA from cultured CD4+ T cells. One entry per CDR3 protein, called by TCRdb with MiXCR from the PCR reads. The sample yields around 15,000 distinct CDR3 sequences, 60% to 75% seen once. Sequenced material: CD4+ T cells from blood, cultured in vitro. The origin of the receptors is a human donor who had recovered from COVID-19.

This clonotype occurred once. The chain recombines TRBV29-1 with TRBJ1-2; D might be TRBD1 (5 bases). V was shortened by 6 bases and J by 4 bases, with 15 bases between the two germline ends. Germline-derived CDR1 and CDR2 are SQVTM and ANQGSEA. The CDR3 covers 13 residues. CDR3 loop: CSVRQGESYGYTF. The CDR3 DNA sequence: TGCAGCGTACGGCAGGGAGAGAGCTATGGCTACACCTTC.

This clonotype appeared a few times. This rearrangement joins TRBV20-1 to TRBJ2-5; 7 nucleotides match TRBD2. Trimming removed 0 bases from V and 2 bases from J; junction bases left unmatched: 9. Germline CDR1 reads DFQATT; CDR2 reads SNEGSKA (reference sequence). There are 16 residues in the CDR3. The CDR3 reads CSARDGGEALQETQYF. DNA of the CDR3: TGCAGTGCTAGAGATGGGGGGGAGGCCCTTCAAGAGACCCAGTACTTC.

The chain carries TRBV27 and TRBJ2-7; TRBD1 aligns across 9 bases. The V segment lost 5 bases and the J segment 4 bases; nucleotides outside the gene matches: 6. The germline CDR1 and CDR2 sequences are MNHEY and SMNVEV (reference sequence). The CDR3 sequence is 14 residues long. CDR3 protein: CASSRRTGVYEQYF. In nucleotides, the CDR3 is TGTGCCAGCAGTCGCCGGACAGGGGTGTACGAGCAGTACTTC.

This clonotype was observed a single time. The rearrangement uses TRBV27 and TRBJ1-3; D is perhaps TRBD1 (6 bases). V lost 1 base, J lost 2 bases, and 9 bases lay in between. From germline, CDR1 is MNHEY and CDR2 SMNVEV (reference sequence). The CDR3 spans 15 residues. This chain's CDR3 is CASSLLGAPGNTIYF. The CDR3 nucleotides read TGTGCCAGCAGTTTATTGGGGGCACCTGGAAACACCATATATTTT.

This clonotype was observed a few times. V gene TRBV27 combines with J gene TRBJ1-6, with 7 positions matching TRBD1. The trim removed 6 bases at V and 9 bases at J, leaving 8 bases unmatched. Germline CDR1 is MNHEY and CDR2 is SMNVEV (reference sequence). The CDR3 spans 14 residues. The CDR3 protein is CASRSTGVSSPLHF. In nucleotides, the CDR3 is TGTGCCAGCAGATCAACAGGGGTGAGTTCACCCCTCCACTTT.

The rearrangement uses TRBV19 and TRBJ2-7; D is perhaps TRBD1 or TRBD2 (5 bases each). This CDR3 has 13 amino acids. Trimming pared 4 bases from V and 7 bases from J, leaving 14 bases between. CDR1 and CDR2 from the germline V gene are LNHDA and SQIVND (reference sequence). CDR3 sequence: CASSRDWGYEQYF. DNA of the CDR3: TGTGCCAGTAGTAGGGATTGGGGGTATGAGCAGTACTTC.

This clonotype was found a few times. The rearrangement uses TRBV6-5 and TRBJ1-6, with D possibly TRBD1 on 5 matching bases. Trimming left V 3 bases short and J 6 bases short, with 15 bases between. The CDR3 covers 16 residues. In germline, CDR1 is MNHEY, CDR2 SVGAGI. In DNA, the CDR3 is TGTGCCAGCAGTTATAGTTCTAGCGGGGCTAATTCACCCCTCCACTTT. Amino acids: CASSYSSSGANSPLHF.

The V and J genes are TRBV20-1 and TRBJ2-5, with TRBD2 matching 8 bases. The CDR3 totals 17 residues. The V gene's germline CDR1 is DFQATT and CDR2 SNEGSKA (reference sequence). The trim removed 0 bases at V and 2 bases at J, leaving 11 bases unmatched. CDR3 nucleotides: TGCAGTGCTAGAGACCCCCTAGCGGGCCTGAGACAAGAGACCCAGTACTTC. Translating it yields CSARDPLAGLRQETQYF.